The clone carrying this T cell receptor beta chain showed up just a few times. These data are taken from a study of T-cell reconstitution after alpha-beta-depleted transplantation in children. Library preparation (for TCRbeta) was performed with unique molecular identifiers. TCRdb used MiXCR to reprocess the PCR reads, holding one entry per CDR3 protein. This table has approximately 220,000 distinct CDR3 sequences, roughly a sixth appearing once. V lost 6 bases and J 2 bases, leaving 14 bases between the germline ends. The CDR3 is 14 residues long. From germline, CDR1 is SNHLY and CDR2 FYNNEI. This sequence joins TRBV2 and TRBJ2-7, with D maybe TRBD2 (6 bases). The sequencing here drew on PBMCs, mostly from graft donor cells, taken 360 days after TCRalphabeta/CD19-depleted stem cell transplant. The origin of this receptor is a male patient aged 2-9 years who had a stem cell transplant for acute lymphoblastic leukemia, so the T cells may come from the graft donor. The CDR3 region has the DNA TGTGCCAGCAGAGTGGGTGGGGGGACCTACGAGCAGTACTTC. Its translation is CASRVGGGTYEQYF.